The clone carrying this T cell receptor (beta chain) was recorded many times. The record originates from a study of neurological immune-mediated disorders. From the 5' RACE reads, TCRdb called clonotypes with MiXCR, one entry per CDR3 protein. The sample yields approximately 50,000 distinct CDR3 sequences, 10% to 13% seen once. The specimen sequenced was PBMCs. This receptor was obtained from a man aged 65 to 79 with HTLV-1-associated myelopathy (HAM/TSP).

CDR3 sequence (DNA): TGCAGTGCTAGGAGGTGGGCAGAGCAAGAGACCCAGTACTTC. Protein product: CSARRWAEQETQYF. The rearrangement uses TRBV20-1 and TRBJ2-5; no clear D gene. The germline gives CDR1 DFQATT, CDR2 SNEGSKA (reference sequence). V shed 3 bases and J shed 2 bases, with 13 bases lying between them. The CDR3 covers 14 residues.